This TCR beta chain appears in the sequencing data of a study of blood T cell repertoires in COVID-19. Study information: Both acute and convalescent COVID-19 samples were obtained from the United States, Italy and Spain. PBMCs, B-cell-depleted T cells, or T cells provided the cDNA or gDNA that made up the material.

Trimming cost V 3 bases and J 2 bases, with 11 bases left between them. CDR1 is GTSNPN and CDR2 is SVGIG in the germline V gene (reference sequence). CDR3 length: 14 amino acids. Methods used by the authors: The assay estimated nucleated cells by amplifying reference gene primers. Profiling relied on immunoSEQ multiplex PCR, and the TCRdb table lists in-frame clones only, not all of them. V and J calls and clone size come straight from that table; D and trimming were deduced from the DNA. Counted here are some 150,000 clones, roughly 82% occurring once; the ten biggest clones make up about 8.4%. The TCR sequence derives from a woman in her 70s with acute or convalescent COVID-19. The material sequenced was peripheral blood. This chain joins TRBV30 and TRBJ2-1; TRBD2 might be the D (6 bases). Here the CDR3 DNA reads TGTGCCTGGAGCCGAGGGAGGACCTACAATGAGCAGTTCTTC. It codes for CAWSRGRTYNEQFF.